This T cell receptor (beta chain) emerged from a study of blood T cell repertoires in COVID-19. At the level of the study: COVID-19 samples, acute and convalescent, were from the United States, Italy and Spain. From T cells, B-cell-depleted T cells, or PBMCs came the material, which was cDNA or gDNA.

Authors' data handling: Quantification of nucleated cells was approximated via reference gene primer amplification. TCRdb's copy holds only in-frame clones and misses some; the assay was immunoSEQ multiplex PCR. V and J calls and clone size are those listed in that table; D and trimming were worked out from the DNA. The sample has some 270,000 clones, approximately 88% seen once. After removal of 2 bases from V and 0 bases from J, the junction contained 1 base not matched to a gene. Germline assignment: CDR1 GTSNPN and CDR2 SVGIG (reference sequence). The length of the CDR3 is 14 residues. The V and J genes are TRBV30 and TRBJ2-1; 7 bases agree with TRBD2. The source material was peripheral blood. This clonotype originated in a man aged 45-60 years with acute or convalescent COVID-19. The CDR3 sequence: CAWSTGGSYNEQFF. The CDR3 coding sequence is TGTGCCTGGAGTACGGGGGGCTCCTACAATGAGCAGTTCTTC.